One sample yielded the 29 T cell receptor beta chains listed below, sequenced in a study of blood T cell repertoires in COVID-19. The table came from immunoSEQ multiplex PCR; TCRdb's copy has only in-frame clones and leaves some out. The sample includes roughly 300,000 clones, 83% seen only once; the top ten take approximately 9%. Sequenced sample: peripheral blood. The origin of the receptors is a woman aged 45-59 years who had recovered from COVID-19.

The rearrangement uses TRBV28 and TRBJ2-5, with TRBD1 matching 9 bases. Germline values: CDR1 MDHEN, CDR2 SYDVKM. The CDR3 is made up of 14 amino acids. V gave up 2 bases and J gave up 5 bases; unmatched junction bases: 3. The DNA of the CDR3 is TGTGCCAGCAGTTTAACAGGGGGCGTCGAGACCCAGTACTTC. Amino acids: CASSLTGGVETQYF.

This clone is a singleton in its sample. The V call is TRBV4-3, the J call TRBJ1-1, with D perhaps matching TRBD1 (5 bases). The CDR3 totals 17 residues. Per the germline V gene, CDR1 is LGHNA and CDR2 is YSLEER. The V and J ends lost 0 bases and 5 bases respectively, with 19 bases between them. This chain's CDR3 is CASSQDAQAPGGTEAFF. Written as DNA, the CDR3 is TGCGCCAGCAGCCAAGACGCCCAGGCACCCGGGGGAACTGAAGCTTTCTTT.

This chain connects TRBV3-1 (or the pseudogene TRBV3-2) to TRBJ1-2; D call uncertain. Trimming pared 3 bases from V and 4 bases from J, leaving 18 bases between. Germline V gene data show CDR1 as LGHDT and CDR2 as YNNKEL (reference sequence). This CDR3 contains 16 residues. CDR3 sequence: CASSHPLRAAVYGYTF. The CDR3 coding sequence is TGTGCCAGCAGCCACCCTTTGCGGGCAGCGGTCTATGGCTACACCTTC.

CDR3 nucleotide sequence: TGTGCCAGCAGGCTCTCTAGCGGGGGGTCACACAATGAGCAGTTCTTC. Translating gives CASRLSSGGSHNEQFF. This chain links TRBV2 with TRBJ2-1, with TRBD2 matching over 11 bases. Germline values: CDR1 SNHLY, CDR2 FYNNEI. CDR3 length equals 16 residues. The J segment lost 5 bases and the V segment lost 6 bases, leaving 9 bases of the junction unmatched.

In its sample, this clone was seen once. The rearrangement uses TRBV6-5 and TRBJ2-7; D is possibly TRBD1 (5 bases). Trimming took 8 bases from V and 6 from J, leaving 23 bases between them. The CDR3 spans 15 residues. CDR1 is MNHEY, CDR2 SVGAGI, per germline. The CDR3 spells CASRSFQGSISEQYF. The CDR3 nucleotides read TGTGCCAGCCGATCCTTCCAGGGAAGTATCTCCGAGCAGTACTTC.

V and J are TRBV18 and TRBJ2-5, with D uncertain. V lost 3 bases to trimming and J lost 2 bases, with 10 bases between them. Germline CDR1 and CDR2: KGHSH and LQKENI. The CDR3 sequence is 14 residues long. The CDR3 region has the DNA TGTGCCAGCTCACCTGGGCCCAAACAAGAGACCCAGTACTTC. Translated: CASSPGPKQETQYF.

The V call is TRBV6-1, the J call TRBJ1-3; D is perhaps TRBD1 (5 bases). CDR3 length: 16 amino acids. In germline, CDR1 is MNHNS, CDR2 SASEGT. V was shortened by 3 bases and J by 0 bases, with 12 bases between the two germline ends. The CDR3 is CASSDPRVTSGNTIYF. CDR3 DNA: TGTGCCAGCAGTGACCCCAGGGTAACCTCTGGAAACACCATATATTTT.

CDR3 residues: CATSDFVAQSYNEQFF. The CDR3 region has the DNA TGTGCCACCAGTGATTTCGTGGCCCAATCCTACAATGAGCAGTTCTTC. J is TRBJ2-1 and V is TRBV24-1; D ambiguous. Germline loops: CDR1 KGHDR, CDR2 SFDVKD. The CDR3 spans 16 residues. The V gene lost 1 base and the J gene lost 1 base, with 10 bases spanning the gap.

This rearrangement joins TRBV28 to TRBJ2-2, with TRBD2 identical over 10 bases. With V trimmed by 6 bases and J by 5 bases, 6 bases remained unmatched. Germline CDR1 is MDHEN and CDR2 is SYDVKM. CDR3 length equals 15 residues. The CDR3 region has the DNA TGTGCCAGCAGGCTAGCGGGAGAAGGAACCGGGGAGCTGTTTTTT. Translated: CASRLAGEGTGELFF.

V usage is TRBV9 and J usage is TRBJ1-1; D might be TRBD1 (5 bases). Germline CDR1 is SGDLS and CDR2 is YYNGEE. The CDR3 covers 14 residues. The ends were cut back, 3 bases at V and 5 bases at J, with 14 bases in the middle. The CDR3 sequence is CASSAGGGLTEAFF. The DNA for the CDR3 is TGTGCCAGCAGCGCTGGGGGGGGATTGACTGAAGCTTTCTTT.

The chain combines TRBV30 with TRBJ1-5, with TRBD1 as a possible D gene (6 bases). V lost 0 bases, J lost 8 bases, and 11 bases lay in between. Germline lookup yields CDR1 GTSNPN and CDR2 SVGIG (reference sequence). This CDR3 spans 13 amino acids. DNA for the CDR3: TGTGCCTGGAGTGTACAGGGTGGGGAGCCCCAGCATTTT. Translated, it gives CAWSVQGGEPQHF.

The J gene is TRBJ1-1, the V gene TRBV10-3, with TRBD1 matching 7 bases. Trimming at V came to 0 bases and at J to 4 bases, leaving 2 bases not matched to a gene. The CDR3 consists of 14 residues. The V gene's germline CDR1 is ENHRY and CDR2 SYGVKD. The CDR3 here is CAISESSGGTEAFF. In nucleotides, the CDR3 is TGTGCCATCAGTGAGTCATCAGGGGGCACTGAAGCTTTCTTT.

The rearrangement joins TRBV28 to TRBJ2-5, with 8 bases fitting TRBD1. Germline CDR1 and CDR2: MDHEN and SYDVKM. V lost 10 bases and J lost 3; bases outside the gene matches: 10. The length of the CDR3 is 14 residues. This CDR3 is CATERGQVKETQYF. The DNA for the CDR3 is TGTGCCACCGAACGGGGACAGGTGAAAGAGACCCAGTACTTC.

This chain joins TRBV5-1 and TRBJ1-4; possible D gene TRBD1, 6 bases. This CDR3 comprises 15 residues. CDR1 SGHRS and CDR2 YFSETQ come from the germline V gene. V lost 5 bases to trimming and J lost 0 bases, with 11 bases between them. The DNA for the CDR3 is TGCGCCAGCAGTGCCACAGGGTCAACTAATGAAAAACTGTTTTTT. This encodes CASSATGSTNEKLFF. The full variable domain, in which reference TRBV5-1 and TRBJ1-4 provide the parts outside the CDR3, is KAGVTQTPRYLIKTRGQQVTLSCSPISGHRSVSWYQQTPGQGLQFLFEYFSETQRNKGNFPGRFSGRQFSNSRSEMNVSTLELGDSALYLCASSATGSTNEKLFFGSGTQLSVL.

The V gene is TRBV3-1 (or the pseudogene TRBV3-2), the J gene TRBJ1-2, with 11 bases identical to TRBD1. Unmatched junction bases numbered 8, after V lost 5 bases and J lost 6 bases. Germline V gene sequence: CDR1 LGHDT, CDR2 YNNKEL (reference sequence). CDR3 length: 15 residues. The CDR3 DNA reads as TGTGCCAGCAGCGGCTGGACAGGGGGCATAGATGGCTACACCTTC. Its protein is CASSGWTGGIDGYTF.

The chain links TRBV10-3 to TRBJ1-5, with unresolved D. Germline V gene sequence: CDR1 ENHRY, CDR2 SYGVKD. The CDR3 is made up of 13 amino acids. V gave up 8 bases and J gave up 5 bases, with 13 bases separating them. This chain's CDR3 is CAIGNQADQPQHF. DNA for the CDR3: TGTGCCATCGGCAACCAGGCTGATCAGCCCCAGCATTTT.

For this clone: One end of the junction varies from germline; a read error may be responsible. The J gene is TRBJ2-7, the V gene TRBV3-1 (or the pseudogene TRBV3-2); maybe TRBD1 (5 bases). This CDR3 is built from 10 residues. The germline V gene has CDR1 LGHDT and CDR2 YNNKEL (reference sequence). The CDR3 sequence is CASSQGNRSF. The CDR3 bases are TGTGCCAGCAGCCAAGGTAACAGGAGCTTC.

CDR3 amino acids: CSVAGTTSTDTQYF. Here the CDR3 DNA reads TGCAGCGTTGCGGGAACTACCAGCACAGATACGCAGTATTTT. V is TRBV29-1 and J is TRBJ2-3, with D maybe TRBD2 (5 bases). CDR1 and CDR2 (germline): SQVTM, ANQGSEA. The V and J ends lost 4 bases and 0 bases respectively, with 11 bases between them. CDR3 length equals 14 residues.

There are many counts of this clone. This sample also contains other DNA sequences that code for the same CDR3. The J gene is TRBJ1-1, the V gene TRBV7-2; weak D call: TRBD1 (5 bases). Germline CDR1 is SGHTA and CDR2 is FQGNSA. This CDR3 has 13 amino acids. Trimming stripped 5 bases from V and 1 base from J, with 8 bases between. The CDR3 nucleotides are TGTGCCAGCAGCCGGCAGGGGAACACTGAAGCTTTCTTT. Residues: CASSRQGNTEAFF.

A few counts support this clone. The V gene is TRBV4-2, the J gene TRBJ2-7; the D gene is possibly TRBD2 (6 bases). The germline V and J ends were trimmed by 0 bases and 6 bases, with 6 bases remaining between them. CDR3 length: 12 amino acids. Germline-derived CDR1 and CDR2 are LGHNA and YNFKEQ. CDR3 coding DNA: TGTGCCAGCAGCCAAGAGGGGGGCGAGCAGTACTTC. The encoded protein is CASSQEGGEQYF.

This clone was seen a single time. The V and J genes are TRBV6-5 and TRBJ2-7, with 7 positions matching TRBD1. The CDR3 runs 14 residues. The V and J ends lost 8 bases and 4 bases, in that order; junction bases with no gene match: 11. The germline gives CDR1 MNHEY, CDR2 SVGAGI. The CDR3 sequence: CASGRDRDFYEQYF. CDR3 coding DNA: TGTGCCAGCGGCCGGGACAGAGACTTTTACGAGCAGTACTTC.

The chain has TRBV6-5 and TRBJ1-1, with unresolved D. There are 15 residues in the CDR3. Per germline, CDR1 MNHEY and CDR2 SVGAGI. Trimming shortened V by 1 base and J by 1 base, and 10 bases separated the two germline ends. CDR3: CASSYYGGQNTEAFF. CDR3 nucleotide sequence: TGTGCCAGCAGTTACTACGGCGGCCAGAACACTGAAGCTTTCTTT.

This chain connects TRBV7-2 to TRBJ2-7, with D possibly matching TRBD1 (5 bases). This CDR3 is 17 amino acids long. Trimming removed 0 bases at V and 5 bases at J, with 20 bases between. Germline loops: CDR1 SGHTA, CDR2 FQGNSA. CDR3 DNA: TGTGCCAGCAGCTTAGCGCTCGCGTGGGGCCAATTAGACGAGCAGTACTTC. It encodes CASSLALAWGQLDEQYF.

The chain combines TRBV5-1 with TRBJ1-2; the match to TRBD1 covers 10 bases. The V gene's germline CDR1 is SGHRS and CDR2 YFSETQ. Trimming at V came to 4 bases and at J to 9 bases, leaving 12 bases not matched to a gene. The CDR3 consists of 15 residues. The CDR3 sequence: CASSRETGGEGSYTF. The DNA of the CDR3 is TGCGCCAGCAGCAGAGAGACAGGGGGCGAAGGAAGCTACACCTTC. The entire variable domain, with the rest obtained from reference TRBV5-1 and TRBJ1-2, is as follows: KAGVTQTPRYLIKTRGQQVTLSCSPISGHRSVSWYQQTPGQGLQFLFEYFSETQRNKGNFPGRFSGRQFSNSRSEMNVSTLELGDSALYLCASSRETGGEGSYTFGSGTRLTVV.

The V gene is TRBV5-1, the J gene TRBJ2-3; 9 bases agree with TRBD1. CDR1 SGHRS and CDR2 YFSETQ come from the germline V gene. J was trimmed by 2 bases and V by 4 bases; bases with no gene match: 8. The CDR3 has 16 residues. CDR3 sequence reads: CASSRGQGPYTDTQYF. For the CDR3, the DNA is TGCGCCAGCAGCAGGGGACAGGGACCCTACACAGATACGCAGTATTTT.

The chain is built from TRBV7-8 and TRBJ1-2; D gene unclear. The CDR3 covers 16 residues. Between the trimmed V and J ends, which lost 2 bases and 1 base, there was a span of 14 bases. Germline V gene sequence: CDR1 SGHVS, CDR2 FQNEAQ. CDR3 sequence: CASSLSAQVHNYGYTF. The DNA of the CDR3 is TGTGCCAGCAGCTTATCCGCACAAGTGCATAACTATGGCTACACCTTC.

The chain combines TRBV7-9 with TRBJ2-1; 8 bases are shared with TRBD1. The CDR3 sequence is 15 residues long. In germline, CDR1 is SEHNR, CDR2 FQNEAQ (reference sequence). V lost 5 bases, J lost 1 base, and 4 bases stayed unmatched. The CDR3 nucleotides read TGTGCCAGCAGCCGGGACAGGTCTTCCTACAATGAGCAGTTCTTC. Translated, it gives CASSRDRSSYNEQFF.

This clone has only a few counts. This sequence joins TRBV5-1 and TRBJ2-1; D is ambiguous. Trimming cost V 2 bases and J 4 bases, with 7 bases left between them. Per germline, CDR1 SGHRS and CDR2 YFSETQ. The CDR3 runs to 13 residues. The CDR3 protein is CASSFNLYNEQFF. DNA for the CDR3: TGCGCCAGCAGCTTTAACTTATACAATGAGCAGTTCTTC.

This clone occurred once. The chain employs TRBV9 and TRBJ1-1; no reliable D call. V was pared by 4 bases and J by 1 base, with 11 bases between. In germline, CDR1 is SGDLS, CDR2 YYNGEE. This CDR3 region has 14 residues. CDR3 loop: CASSPEDWNTEAFF. DNA of the CDR3: TGTGCCAGCAGCCCCGAGGATTGGAACACTGAAGCTTTCTTT.